Listed below are T cell receptor beta chains from one sample, sequenced in a study of cytomegalovirus exposure and HLA in healthy donors. Assay: immunoSEQ multiplex PCR; the TCRdb copy retains only in-frame clones and omits some. The table for this sample gives some 30,000 clones. Specimen: PBMCs. The receptor set was obtained from a woman between 35 and 50 years old in good health and CMV-seropositive. Both conserved end residues are part of each CDR3. The order of the fields is V gene, clone size, J gene, D gene, CDR3 protein, CDR3 DNA. A D gene is named only where the DNA matches it firmly. Some rows mark clone size as missing; the rest say once, few, many or name a class of expanded clone.

TRBV5-6	-	TRBJ2-5	-	CASSRDSQETQYF	TGTGCCAGCAGCCGAGACAGTCAAGAGACCCAGTACTTC
TRBV6-4	-	TRBJ2-2	-	CASSLGGTGELFF	TGTGCCAGCAGTCTCGGGGGTACCGGGGAGCTGTTTTTT
TRBV7-2	-	TRBJ2-2	-	CASSFDTGELFF	TGTGCCAGCAGCTTCGACACCGGGGAGCTGTTTTTT
TRBV30	-	TRBJ2-5	-	CAWSVLQEGTQYF	TGTGCCTGGAGTGTACTCCAGGAGGGGACCCAGTACTTC
TRBV30	-	TRBJ2-7	-	CARSVGGGYYEQYF	TGTGCCCGGAGTGTTGGGGGCGGCTACTACGAGCAGTACTTC
TRBV12-5	-	TRBJ1-5	TRBD1	CASGFTTRTGSAQPQHF	TGTGCTAGTGGTTTCACAACCAGGACAGGGAGTGCTCAGCCCCAGCATTTT
TRBV27	-	TRBJ2-1	TRBD1	CASSLPGGSDNEQFF	TGTGCCAGCAGTTTACCAGGGGGCTCCGACAATGAGCAGTTCTTC
TRBV7-9	-	TRBJ2-4	TRBD1	CASSPRTGKNIQYF	TGTGCCAGCAGCCCGAGGACAGGCAAAAACATTCAGTACTTC
TRBV18	-	TRBJ2-5	-	CASSPAQARGTKATQYF	TGTGCCAGCTCACCAGCTCAGGCACGGGGGACGAAGGCGACCCAGTACTTC
TRBV19	-	TRBJ1-5	-	CASSRGLGQPQHF	TGTGCCAGCAGCAGGGGCTTGGGCCAGCCCCAGCATTTT
TRBV6-5	-	TRBJ2-7	-	CASSYSRDNSYEQYF	TGTGCCAGCAGTTACTCGAGGGACAACTCCTACGAGCAGTACTTC
TRBV30	-	TRBJ2-7	-	CAWSVSYEQYF	TGTGCCTGGAGTGTTAGTTACGAGCAGTACTTC
TRBV18	-	TRBJ2-1	TRBD1	CASSPNLGQGNNEQFF	TGTGCCAGCTCACCTAACCTAGGACAGGGGAACAACGAGCAGTTCTTC
TRBV5-6	-	TRBJ2-2	TRBD2	CASSLAGGPSTGELFF	TGTGCCAGCAGCTTAGCGGGAGGGCCCTCCACCGGGGAGCTGTTTTTT
TRBV28	-	TRBJ2-3	TRBD2	CASSLVREDQDKQYF	TGTGCCAGCAGTTTGGTGCGGGAGGATCAAGATAAGCAGTATTTT
TRBV13	-	TRBJ2-7	-	CASSSQRSAYEQYF	TGTGCCAGCAGCTCACAGCGGAGCGCCTACGAGCAGTACTTC
TRBV5-6	-	TRBJ1-5	-	CASSLGYNQPQHF	TGTGCCAGCAGCTTGGGTTACAATCAGCCCCAGCATTTT
TRBV27	-	TRBJ2-1	TRBD2	CASSLALPGLAGGNEQFF	TGTGCCAGCAGCCTGGCGTTGCCGGGACTAGCGGGAGGTAATGAGCAGTTCTTC
TRBV18	-	TRBJ1-1	-	CASSQQEGAEAFF	TGTGCCAGCTCACAACAAGAAGGGGCCGAAGCTTTCTTT
TRBV5-1	-	TRBJ2-1	TRBD2	CASSARTSGRNNEQFF	TGCGCCAGCAGCGCCCGGACTAGCGGGCGAAACAATGAGCAGTTCTTC
TRBV28	-	TRBJ2-7	TRBD2	CASSFIPSGTYEQYF	TGTGCCAGCAGTTTCATCCCTAGCGGAACCTACGAGCAGTACTTC
TRBV5-5	-	TRBJ1-2	TRBD1	CASRMTGSFYGYTF	TGTGCCAGCAGAATGACAGGGTCCTTCTATGGCTACACCTTC
TRBV5-6	-	TRBJ2-7	TRBD2	CASSEGGVFDEQYF	TGTGCCAGCAGCGAGGGAGGGGTTTTTGACGAGCAGTACTTC
TRBV4-1	-	TRBJ2-5	TRBD2	CASSQEVASGQETQYF	TGCGCCAGCAGCCAAGAGGTGGCTAGCGGCCAAGAGACCCAGTACTTC
TRBV10-2	-	TRBJ2-1	-	CASSEGQGVSYNEQFF	TGCGCCAGCAGTGAGGGGCAGGGTGTCTCCTACAATGAGCAGTTCTTC
TRBV30	-	TRBJ1-1	TRBD1	CAWSQGEHTEAFF	TGTGCCTGGAGTCAGGGGGAACACACTGAAGCTTTCTTT
TRBV2	-	TRBJ1-5	-	CASSEQNNQPQHF	TGTGCCAGCAGTGAACAGAACAATCAGCCCCAGCATTTT
TRBV19	-	TRBJ2-7	-	CASSTPVGEQYF	TGTGCCAGTAGTACTCCGGTCGGCGAGCAGTACTTC
TRBV6-1	-	TRBJ1-5	-	CASSDGGTDSNQPQHF	TGTGCCAGCAGTGACGGGGGAACGGATAGCAATCAGCCCCAGCATTTT
TRBV5-4	-	TRBJ1-2	-	CASSLVPGNGYTF	TGTGCCAGCAGCTTGGTCCCCGGGAATGGCTACACCTTC
TRBV30	-	TRBJ1-1	-	CAWKRAGTEAFF	TGTGCCTGGAAGAGGGCGGGGACTGAAGCTTTCTTT
TRBV5-1	-	TRBJ2-7	-	CASRVRDSAYEQYF	TGCGCCAGCCGTGTCCGGGATAGCGCCTACGAGCAGTACTTC
TRBV4-2	-	TRBJ2-6	-	CASSHTRQVDSGANVLTF	TGTGCCAGCAGCCACACACGCCAGGTGGACTCTGGGGCCAACGTCCTGACTTTC
TRBV7-3	-	TRBJ2-3	TRBD2	CASSLTEPGLRTDTQYF	TGTGCCAGCAGCTTAACGGAACCGGGACTACGCACAGATACGCAGTATTTT
TRBV15	large	TRBJ2-1	TRBD2	CATSRGSGLAGVEQFF	TGTGCCACCAGCAGAGGATCGGGGCTAGCGGGTGTTGAGCAGTTCTTC
TRBV28	-	TRBJ1-5	-	CASRGGVDQPQHF	TGTGCCAGCAGAGGAGGGGTGGATCAGCCCCAGCATTTT
TRBV2	-	TRBJ2-5	TRBD2	CASSGLAKETQYF	TGTGCCAGCAGTGGACTAGCGAAGGAGACCCAGTACTTC
TRBV5-5	-	TRBJ2-2	-	CASSFRGGADTGELFF	TGTGCCAGCAGCTTTCGAGGTGGGGCGGACACCGGGGAGCTGTTTTTT
TRBV10-1	-	TRBJ1-1	-	CASSEGRGTEAFF	TGCGCCAGCAGTGAGGGTAGAGGCACTGAAGCTTTCTTT
TRBV29-1	-	TRBJ2-5	-	CSAEPVETQYF	TGCAGCGCGGAGCCCGTGGAGACCCAGTACTTC
TRBV30	-	TRBJ2-3	TRBD2	CAGSRAGGPSDTQYF	TGTGCCGGGAGTCGGGCGGGAGGGCCATCAGATACGCAGTATTTT
TRBV18	-	TRBJ1-2	TRBD1	CASSPAFRDRAIYGYTF	TGTGCCAGCTCACCAGCGTTCCGGGACAGGGCTATCTATGGCTACACCTTC
TRBV7-3	-	TRBJ2-3	-	CASSPGHSTDTQYF	TGTGCCAGCAGCCCGGGACATAGCACAGATACGCAGTATTTT
TRBV4-1	-	TRBJ2-7	TRBD1	CASSGGTGAYEQYF	TGCGCCAGCAGCGGTGGGACAGGGGCCTACGAGCAGTACTTC
TRBV11-2	-	TRBJ2-3	-	CASSSSRGWDTQYF	TGTGCCAGCAGCTCTTCCCGGGGGTGGGATACGCAGTATTTT
TRBV9	-	TRBJ1-2	-	CASSALQGPLGDGYTF	TGTGCCAGCAGCGCCCTACAGGGTCCGCTCGGGGATGGCTACACCTTC
TRBV6-5	-	TRBJ2-7	-	CASSYSMALDEQYF	TGTGCCAGCAGTTACTCGATGGCCCTCGACGAGCAGTACTTC
TRBV7-9	-	TRBJ2-5	-	CASSPDQETQYF	TGTGCCAGCAGCCCAGACCAAGAGACCCAGTACTTC
TRBV10-3	-	TRBJ1-1	TRBD1	CAITEGANTEAFF	TGTGCCATCACCGAGGGGGCGAACACTGAAGCTTTCTTT
TRBV29-1	-	TRBJ1-2	TRBD1	CSVGGTGVDGYTF	TGCAGCGTTGGGGGAACAGGGGTTGATGGCTACACCTTC
TRBV7-9	-	TRBJ1-5	TRBD1	CASRPGQGRFFSNQPQHF	TGTGCCAGCAGACCAGGACAGGGGAGGTTTTTTAGCAATCAGCCCCAGCATTTT
TRBV19	-	TRBJ2-7	-	CASSAGQNYEQYF	TGTGCCAGTAGTGCGGGACAGAACTACGAGCAGTACTTC